This TCR beta chain originates from a study of T cell responses to AZD1222 COVID-19 vaccine. Findings and limits, study-wide: Only a handful of people who got AZD1222 tested seropositive at baseline. Spike-spanning, vaccine-associated CD4 TCRs were dominant at 160-218 and 743-854.

Here immunoSEQ multiplex PCR was the method, and the copy in TCRdb shows in-frame clones only, minus some. This table holds approximately 200,000 clones, 90% to 95% found once. With respect to this clone: Its antigen is unidentified.

The germline gives CDR1 MNHEY, CDR2 SVGAGI. The V gene lost 0 bases and the J gene lost 7 bases, with 16 bases spanning the gap. The CDR3 covers 15 residues. The sequence came from an adult in good health. The source material was peripheral blood, sampled on day 0 of AZD1222 vaccination. This chain joins TRBV6-5 and TRBJ2-7; D may be TRBD1 (5 bases). The CDR3, as DNA: TGTGCCAGCAGTTACTCGGGGCAGGCCCTCTGGGAGCAGTACTTC. Its translation: CASSYSGQALWEQYF.